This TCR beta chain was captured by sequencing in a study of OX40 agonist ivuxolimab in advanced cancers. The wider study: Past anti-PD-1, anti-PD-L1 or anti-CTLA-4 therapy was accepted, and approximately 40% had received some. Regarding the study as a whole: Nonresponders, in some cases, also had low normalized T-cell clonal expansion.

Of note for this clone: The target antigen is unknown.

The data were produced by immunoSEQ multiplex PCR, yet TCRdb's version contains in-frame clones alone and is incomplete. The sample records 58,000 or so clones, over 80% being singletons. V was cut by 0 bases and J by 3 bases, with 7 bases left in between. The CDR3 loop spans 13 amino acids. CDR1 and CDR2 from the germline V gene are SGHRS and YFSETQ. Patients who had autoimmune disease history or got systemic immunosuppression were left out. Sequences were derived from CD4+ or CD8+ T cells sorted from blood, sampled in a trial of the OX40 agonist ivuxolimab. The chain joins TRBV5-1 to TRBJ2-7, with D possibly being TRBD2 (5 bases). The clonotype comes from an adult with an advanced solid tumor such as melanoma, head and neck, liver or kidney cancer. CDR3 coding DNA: TGCGCCAGCAGCTTGGCGGGGAGCTACGAGCAGTACTTC. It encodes CASSLAGSYEQYF.